A single sample is the source of the 16 T cell receptor beta chains below, sequenced in a study of OX40 agonist ivuxolimab in advanced cancers. Produced via immunoSEQ multiplex PCR; TCRdb's table is partial and in-frame only. This table has roughly 63,000 clones, 89% appearing once. The starting material was CD4+ or CD8+ T cells sorted from blood, obtained in a trial of the OX40 agonist ivuxolimab. Every receptor here comes from an adult with an advanced solid tumor such as melanoma, head and neck, liver or kidney cancer.

This chain connects TRBV19 to TRBJ2-1; 12 bases line up with TRBD2. With 5 bases clipped from V and 1 base from J, the junction kept 0 bases outside the gene matches. The CDR3 extends over 15 amino acids. Germline V CDR1 and CDR2: LNHDA, SQIVND (reference sequence). CDR3 protein: CASSGLAGSYNEQFF. CDR3 sequence (DNA): TGTGCCAGTAGTGGACTAGCGGGGTCCTACAATGAGCAGTTCTTC.

The gene calls are TRBV19 and TRBJ1-5; TRBD1 is a possible D gene (5 bases). V was trimmed by 1 base and J by 7 bases, leaving 5 bases between them. The CDR3 sequence is 12 residues long. Germline loops: CDR1 LNHDA, CDR2 SQIVND (reference sequence). CDR3 nucleotides: TGTGCCAGTAGTATAGGGGGGCAGCCCCAGCATTTT. Translating it yields CASSIGGQPQHF.

The chain employs TRBV19 and TRBJ2-1; TRBD2 matches at 14 bases. The V segment lost 5 bases and the J segment 1 base; nucleotides outside the gene matches: 10. Germline values: CDR1 LNHDA, CDR2 SQIVND (reference sequence). This CDR3 contains 19 residues. The CDR3 sequence is CASSPSGTSGGGSYNEQFF. The CDR3 DNA reads as TGTGCCAGTAGTCCCTCCGGGACTAGCGGGGGAGGGTCCTACAATGAGCAGTTCTTC.

The gene calls are TRBV28 and TRBJ2-7; tentative D call: TRBD2 (6 bases). The CDR3 spans 15 residues. Trimming took off 5 bases at V and 3 bases at J, with 17 bases between the two ends. CDR1 and CDR2 (germline): MDHEN, SYDVKM. In DNA form, the CDR3 reads TGTGCCAGCAGTCCATTGACCGGGACTGGCTACGAGCAGTACTTC. Amino acid sequence: CASSPLTGTGYEQYF. The variable domain in full, with the rest retrieved from reference TRBV28 and TRBJ2-7, is DVKVTQSSRYLVKRTGEKVFLECVQDMDHENMFWYRQDPGLGLRLIYFSYDVKMKEKGDIPEGYSVSREKKERFSLILESASTNQTSMYLCASSPLTGTGYEQYFGPGTRLTVT.

This clone was found a few times. The chain has TRBV6-6 and TRBJ1-2, with D possibly TRBD1 on 6 matching bases. The CDR3 has 14 residues. Germline V gene lookup returns CDR1 MNHNY and CDR2 SVGAGI (reference sequence). Trimming removed 2 bases at V and 3 bases at J, with 10 bases between. The DNA of the CDR3 is TGTGCCAGCAGTTACCATGGACAGCACTATGGCTACACCTTC. Translated: CASSYHGQHYGYTF.

The genes are TRBV15 and TRBJ1-5; TRBD1 aligns across 7 bases. Germline V gene lookup returns CDR1 LNHNV and CDR2 YYDKDF (reference sequence). V lost 0 bases, J lost 6 bases, and 2 bases stayed unmatched. The length of the CDR3 is 14 residues. The CDR3 DNA is TGTGCCACCAGCAGAGAGGCAGGGGGTCAGCCCCAGCATTTT. Translating it yields CATSREAGGQPQHF.

The chain carries TRBV4-1 and TRBJ1-1; D gene uncertain. The CDR3 has 15 amino acids. Germline CDR1 reads MGHRA; CDR2 reads YSYEKL. The V gene lost 3 bases and the J gene lost 6 bases, with 17 bases spanning the gap. The CDR3 sequence is CASSQMIATGPEAFF. The CDR3 nucleotides are TGCGCCAGCAGCCAGATGATAGCAACGGGTCCTGAAGCTTTCTTT.

The CDR3 region has the DNA TGTGCCAGCAGTCCGGATGACAACTCCTACGAGCAGTACTTC. Translating it yields CASSPDDNSYEQYF. The rearrangement uses TRBV27 and TRBJ2-7; D is unresolved. There are 14 residues in the CDR3. In germline, CDR1 is MNHEY, CDR2 SMNVEV (reference sequence). The V gene lost 5 bases and the J gene lost 0 bases, with 11 bases spanning the gap.

The chain employs TRBV18 and TRBJ2-7; the D is unclear. The germline V gene has CDR1 KGHSH and CDR2 LQKENI. The CDR3 length is 17 residues. The V end was cut by 2 bases, the J end by 2 bases, with 19 bases between. CDR3 residues: CASSPSSLLRAAYEQYF. DNA for the CDR3: TGTGCCAGCTCACCATCATCCTTACTTCGGGCAGCCTACGAGCAGTACTTC.

The V gene is TRBV28, the J gene TRBJ2-7, with 9 positions matching TRBD2. CDR1 and CDR2 (germline): MDHEN, SYDVKM. This CDR3 comprises 15 residues. V lost 4 bases, J lost 4 bases, and 8 bases stayed unmatched. CDR3 nucleotide sequence: TGTGCCAGCAGTTCCTTAGCGGGAGCGGTTTACGAGCAGTACTTC. Amino acid sequence: CASSSLAGAVYEQYF.

This sequence joins TRBV10-1 and TRBJ1-5; D call uncertain. Trimming left V 5 bases short and J 6 bases short, with 8 bases between. The CDR3 loop spans 12 amino acids. The germline gives CDR1 WNHNN, CDR2 SYGVQD (reference sequence). CDR3: CASSHFGQPQHF. CDR3 coding DNA: TGCGCCAGCAGTCATTTTGGTCAGCCCCAGCATTTT.

The chain employs TRBV6-4 and TRBJ2-1, with 8 bases that match TRBD2. Germline CDR1 reads MRHNA; CDR2 reads SNTAGT. This CDR3 has 16 amino acids. Trimming at V came to 3 bases and at J to 6 bases, leaving 10 bases not matched to a gene. The CDR3 protein is CASSERGAGAPNEQFF. The CDR3 nucleotides are TGTGCCAGCAGTGAGAGGGGAGCGGGAGCCCCCAATGAGCAGTTCTTC.

This clone was detected a few times. V gene TRBV5-4 combines with J gene TRBJ2-7; D is possibly TRBD2 (6 bases). Per the germline V gene, CDR1 is SGHNT and CDR2 is YYREEE (reference sequence). The V and J ends lost 0 bases and 9 bases respectively, with 19 bases between them. This CDR3 has 15 residues. For the CDR3, the DNA is TGTGCCAGCAGCTTGGCCCGACTAGAGCCCCATCGGCAGTACTTC. Translation: CASSLARLEPHRQYF. Supplemented by reference TRBV5-4 and TRBJ2-7, the full variable domain reads ETGVTQSPTHLIKTRGQQVTLRCSSQSGHNTVSWYQQALGQGPQFIFQYYREEENGRGNFPPRFSGLQFPNYSSELNVNALELDDSALYLCASSLARLEPHRQYFGPGTRLTVT.

CDR3 nucleotide sequence: TGTGCCGGCTCGTTAACAAATGAGCAGTTCTTC. Amino acids: CAGSLTNEQFF. The chain recombines TRBV2 with TRBJ2-1; D gene uncertain. Between the trimmed V and J ends, which lost 11 bases and 7 bases, there was a span of 12 bases. CDR3 length: 11 amino acids. Per the germline V gene, CDR1 is SNHLY and CDR2 is FYNNEI.

For this clone: Other DNA variants within this sample encode the same CDR3. The chain has TRBV5-1 and TRBJ2-1; 8 nucleotides line up with TRBD1. V lost 0 bases, J lost 4 bases, and 3 bases stayed unmatched. The CDR3 spans 15 residues. The germline CDR1 and CDR2 sequences are SGHRS and YFSETQ. CDR3 in amino acids: CASSLAGGAYNEQFF. In DNA, the CDR3 is TGCGCCAGCAGCTTGGCAGGGGGCGCATACAATGAGCAGTTCTTC.

CDR3: CASSIGWTGETEAFF. The CDR3 DNA is TGTGCCAGTAGTATAGGCTGGACAGGGGAAACTGAAGCTTTCTTT. The gene calls are TRBV19 and TRBJ1-1; 9 positions match TRBD1. This CDR3 region has 15 residues. CDR1 is LNHDA, CDR2 SQIVND, per germline (reference sequence). V gave up 1 base and J gave up 5 bases; unmatched junction bases: 5.